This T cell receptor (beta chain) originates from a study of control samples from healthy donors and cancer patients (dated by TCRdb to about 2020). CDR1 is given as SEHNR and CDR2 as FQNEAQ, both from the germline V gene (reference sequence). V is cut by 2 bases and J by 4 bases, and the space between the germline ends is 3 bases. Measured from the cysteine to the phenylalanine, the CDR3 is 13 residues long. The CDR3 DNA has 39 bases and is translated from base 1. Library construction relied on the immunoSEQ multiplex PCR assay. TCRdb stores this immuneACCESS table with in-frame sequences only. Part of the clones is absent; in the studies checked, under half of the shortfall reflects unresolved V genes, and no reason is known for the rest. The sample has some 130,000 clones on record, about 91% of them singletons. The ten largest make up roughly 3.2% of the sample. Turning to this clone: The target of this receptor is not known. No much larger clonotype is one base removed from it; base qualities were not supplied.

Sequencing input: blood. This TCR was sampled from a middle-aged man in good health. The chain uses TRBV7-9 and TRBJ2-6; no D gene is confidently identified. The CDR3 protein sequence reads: CASSLRGANVLTF. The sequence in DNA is TGTGCCAGCAGCTTACGAGGGGCCAACGTCCTGACTTTC. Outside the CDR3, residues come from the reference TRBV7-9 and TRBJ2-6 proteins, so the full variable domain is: DTGVSQNPRHKITKRGQNVTFRCDPISEHNRLYWYRQTLGQGPEFLTYFQNEAQLEKSRLLSDRFSAERPKGSFSTLEIQRTEQGDSAMYLCASSLRGANVLTFGAGSRLTVL.